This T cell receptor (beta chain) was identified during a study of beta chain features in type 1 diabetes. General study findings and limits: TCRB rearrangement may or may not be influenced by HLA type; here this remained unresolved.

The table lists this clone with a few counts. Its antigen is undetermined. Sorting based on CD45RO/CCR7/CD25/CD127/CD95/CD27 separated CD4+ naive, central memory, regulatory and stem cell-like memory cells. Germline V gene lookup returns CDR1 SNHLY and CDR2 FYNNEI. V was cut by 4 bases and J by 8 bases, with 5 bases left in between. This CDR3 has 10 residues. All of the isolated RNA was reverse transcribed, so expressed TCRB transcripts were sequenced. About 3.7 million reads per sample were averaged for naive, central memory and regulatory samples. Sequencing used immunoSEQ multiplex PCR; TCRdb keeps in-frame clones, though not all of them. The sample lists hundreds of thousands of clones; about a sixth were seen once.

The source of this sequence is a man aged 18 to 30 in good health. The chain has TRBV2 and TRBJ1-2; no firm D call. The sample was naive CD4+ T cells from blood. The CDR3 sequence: CASSGLGYTF. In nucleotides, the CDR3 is TGTGCCAGCAGTGGTCTGGGCTACACCTTC.